This T cell receptor beta chain emerged from a study of OX40 agonist ivuxolimab in advanced cancers. Assay: immunoSEQ multiplex PCR; the TCRdb copy retains only in-frame clones and omits some. The sample holds about 64,000 clones, 75% to 90% seen once. V was shortened by 1 base and J by 8 bases, with 6 bases between the two germline ends. The CDR3 spans 12 residues. Germline CDR1 is SGDLS and CDR2 is YYNGEE. Study results and limitations: Both CD4+ and CD8+ T cell populations in blood had undergone clonal expansion by week 6 at 0.1 to 3.0 mg/kg. CD8+ T cells averaged more expanded clones than CD4+. Expanded peripheral T-cell antigen specificity went undetermined.

In regard to this clone: Its antigen is not known.

The clonotype was recovered from an adult with an advanced solid tumor such as melanoma, head and neck, liver or kidney cancer. The chain links TRBV9 to TRBJ2-2; D is uncertain. This specimen was CD4+ or CD8+ T cells sorted from blood, taken in a trial of the OX40 agonist ivuxolimab. The CDR3 sequence is CASSVPRGELFF. In nucleotides, the CDR3 is TGTGCCAGCAGCGTACCGAGGGGGGAGCTGTTTTTT.